The source of this T cell receptor (beta chain) is a study of cytomegalovirus exposure and HLA in healthy donors. General study points: The study listed roughly 150 cytomegalovirus-associated TCR beta chains. Sequencing likely generated an artifact that appeared as a cluster of highly shared sequence variants. An analysis was carried out at a later point. It showed that HLA-associated TCR beta chains were more clonally expanded than equally common non-associated chains.

V was shortened by 5 bases and J by 2 bases, with 12 bases between the two germline ends. CDR1 and CDR2 (germline): SEHNR, FQNEAQ (reference sequence). The CDR3 covers 14 residues. Both 60 Vbeta primers and 13 Jbeta primers went into the PCR. The repertoire was sequenced with immunoSEQ multiplex PCR; TCRdb's copy has only in-frame clones and lacks some. The sample carries approximately 120,000 clones, 70% to 80% recorded once. As regards this clone: Antigen: not known.

V and J are TRBV7-9 and TRBJ1-1; TRBD1 is a possible D gene (5 bases). The source is a woman between 50 and 59 years old in good health and CMV-seropositive. Material for sequencing was PBMCs. CDR3 DNA sequence: TGTGCCAGCAGCCTGTGGGGGGAAAACACTGAAGCTTTCTTT. Translation gives CASSLWGENTEAFF. The complete variable domain, with remaining parts taken from reference TRBV7-9 and TRBJ1-1, reads DTGVSQNPRHKITKRGQNVTFRCDPISEHNRLYWYRQTLGQGPEFLTYFQNEAQLEKSRLLSDRFSAERPKGSFSTLEIQRTEQGDSAMYLCASSLWGENTEAFFGQGTRLTVV.